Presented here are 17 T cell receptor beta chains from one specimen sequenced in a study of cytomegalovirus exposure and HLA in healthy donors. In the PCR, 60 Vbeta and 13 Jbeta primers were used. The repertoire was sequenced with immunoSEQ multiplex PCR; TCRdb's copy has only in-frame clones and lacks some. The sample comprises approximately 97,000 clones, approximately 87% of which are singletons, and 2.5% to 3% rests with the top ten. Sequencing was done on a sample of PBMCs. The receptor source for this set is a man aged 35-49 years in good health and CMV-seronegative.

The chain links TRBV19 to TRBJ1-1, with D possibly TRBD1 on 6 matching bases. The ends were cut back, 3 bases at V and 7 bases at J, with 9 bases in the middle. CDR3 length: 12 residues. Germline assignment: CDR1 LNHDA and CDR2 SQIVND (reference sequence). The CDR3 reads CASSMRGGEAFF. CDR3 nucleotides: TGTGCCAGTAGTATGAGGGGGGGTGAAGCTTTCTTT.

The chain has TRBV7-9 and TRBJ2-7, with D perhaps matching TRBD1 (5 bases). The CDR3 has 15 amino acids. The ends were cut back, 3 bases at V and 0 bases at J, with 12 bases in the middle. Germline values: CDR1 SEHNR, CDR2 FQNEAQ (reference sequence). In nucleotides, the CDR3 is TGTGCCAGCAGCTTGGCAGGGAAGAGCTCCTACGAGCAGTACTTC. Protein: CASSLAGKSSYEQYF. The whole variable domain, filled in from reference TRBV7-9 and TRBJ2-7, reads DTGVSQNPRHKITKRGQNVTFRCDPISEHNRLYWYRQTLGQGPEFLTYFQNEAQLEKSRLLSDRFSAERPKGSFSTLEIQRTEQGDSAMYLCASSLAGKSSYEQYFGPGTRLTVT.

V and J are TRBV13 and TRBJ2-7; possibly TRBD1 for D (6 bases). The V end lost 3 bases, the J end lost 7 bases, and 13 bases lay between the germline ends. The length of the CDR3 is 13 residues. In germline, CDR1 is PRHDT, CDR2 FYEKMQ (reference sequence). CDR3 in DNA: TGTGCCAGCAGCTTCGCCAGCCAGGGGGAGCAGTACTTC. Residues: CASSFASQGEQYF. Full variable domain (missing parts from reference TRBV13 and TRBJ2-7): AAGVIQSPRHLIKEKRETATLKCYPIPRHDTVYWYQQGPGQDPQFLISFYEKMQSDKGSIPDRFSAQQFSDYHSELNMSSLELGDSALYFCASSFASQGEQYFGPGTRLTVT.

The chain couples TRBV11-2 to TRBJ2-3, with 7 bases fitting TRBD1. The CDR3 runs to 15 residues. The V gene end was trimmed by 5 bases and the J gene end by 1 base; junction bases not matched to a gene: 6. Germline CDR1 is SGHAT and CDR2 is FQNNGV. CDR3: CASSRAGQGTDTQYF. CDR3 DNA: TGTGCCAGCAGCCGAGCAGGACAGGGCACAGATACGCAGTATTTT.

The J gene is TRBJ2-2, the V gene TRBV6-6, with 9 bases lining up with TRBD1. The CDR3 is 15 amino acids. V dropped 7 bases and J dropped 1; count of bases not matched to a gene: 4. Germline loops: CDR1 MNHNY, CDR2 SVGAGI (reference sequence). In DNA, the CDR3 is TGTGCCAGCACCTCGACAGGGGGGAACACCGGGGAGCTGTTTTTT. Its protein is CASTSTGGNTGELFF.

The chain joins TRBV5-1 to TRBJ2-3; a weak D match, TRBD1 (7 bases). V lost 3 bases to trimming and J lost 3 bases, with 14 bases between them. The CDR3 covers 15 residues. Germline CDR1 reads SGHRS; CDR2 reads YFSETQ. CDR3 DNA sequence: TGCGCCAGCAGCTACCAGGGGGGCGGGACAGATACGCAGTATTTT. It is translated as CASSYQGGGTDTQYF.

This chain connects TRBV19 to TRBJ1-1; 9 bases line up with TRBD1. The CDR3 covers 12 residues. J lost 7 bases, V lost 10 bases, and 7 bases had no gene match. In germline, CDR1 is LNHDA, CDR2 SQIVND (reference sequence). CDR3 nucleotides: TGTGCCACTCTACAGGGGGCCAATGAAGCTTTCTTT. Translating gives CATLQGANEAFF.

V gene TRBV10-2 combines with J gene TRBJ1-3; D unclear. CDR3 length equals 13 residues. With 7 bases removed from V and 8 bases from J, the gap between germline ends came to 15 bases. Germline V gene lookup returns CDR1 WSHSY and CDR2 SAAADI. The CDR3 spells CASNAYYGDTIYF. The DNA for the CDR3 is TGCGCCAGCAACGCCTACTACGGAGACACCATATATTTT.

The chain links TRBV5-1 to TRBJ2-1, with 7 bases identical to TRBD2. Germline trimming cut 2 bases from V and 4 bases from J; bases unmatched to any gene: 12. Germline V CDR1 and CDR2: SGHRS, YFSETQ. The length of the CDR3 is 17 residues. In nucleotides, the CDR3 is TGCGCCAGCAGCTTAGATCTCAGCGGGGCGCGTTACAATGAGCAGTTCTTC. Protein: CASSLDLSGARYNEQFF. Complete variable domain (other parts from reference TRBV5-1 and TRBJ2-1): KAGVTQTPRYLIKTRGQQVTLSCSPISGHRSVSWYQQTPGQGLQFLFEYFSETQRNKGNFPGRFSGRQFSNSRSEMNVSTLELGDSALYLCASSLDLSGARYNEQFFGPGTRLTVL.

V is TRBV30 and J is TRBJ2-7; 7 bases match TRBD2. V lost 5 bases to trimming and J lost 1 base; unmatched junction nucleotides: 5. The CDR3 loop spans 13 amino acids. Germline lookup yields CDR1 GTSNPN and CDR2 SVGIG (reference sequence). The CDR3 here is CAWAVGGSYEQYF. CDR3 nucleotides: TGTGCCTGGGCCGTGGGGGGGTCCTACGAGCAGTACTTC.

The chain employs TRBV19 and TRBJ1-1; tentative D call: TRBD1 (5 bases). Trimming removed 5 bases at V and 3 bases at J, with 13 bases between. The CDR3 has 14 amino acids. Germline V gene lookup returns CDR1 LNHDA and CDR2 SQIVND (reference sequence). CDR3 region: CASSPQGRDTEAFF. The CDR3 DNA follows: TGTGCCAGTAGTCCGCAGGGTCGGGACACTGAAGCTTTCTTT.

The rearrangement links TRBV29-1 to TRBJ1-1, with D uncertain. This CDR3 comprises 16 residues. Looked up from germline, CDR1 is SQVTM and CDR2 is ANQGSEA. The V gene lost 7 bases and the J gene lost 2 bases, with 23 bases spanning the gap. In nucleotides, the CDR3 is TGCAGCGGGGATGGGAGTGGGGTGGAAATAAACACTGAAGCTTTCTTT. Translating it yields CSGDGSGVEINTEAFF.

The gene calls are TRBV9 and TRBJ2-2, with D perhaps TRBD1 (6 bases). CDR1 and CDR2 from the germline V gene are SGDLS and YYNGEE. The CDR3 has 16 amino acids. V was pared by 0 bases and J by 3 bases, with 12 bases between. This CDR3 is CASSVAYRVDTGELFF. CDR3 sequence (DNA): TGTGCCAGCAGCGTAGCTTACAGGGTAGACACCGGGGAGCTGTTTTTT.

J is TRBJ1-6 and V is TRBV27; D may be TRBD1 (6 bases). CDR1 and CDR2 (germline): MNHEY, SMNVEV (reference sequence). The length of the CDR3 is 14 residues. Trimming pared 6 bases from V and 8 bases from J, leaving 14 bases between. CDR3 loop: CASSPGARHSPLHF. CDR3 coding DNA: TGTGCCAGCAGCCCAGGGGCCCGGCATTCACCCCTCCACTTT.

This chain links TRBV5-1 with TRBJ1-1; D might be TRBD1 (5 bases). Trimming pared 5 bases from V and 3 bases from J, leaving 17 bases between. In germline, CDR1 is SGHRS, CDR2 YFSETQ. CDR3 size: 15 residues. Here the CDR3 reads CASSFASGMYTEAFF. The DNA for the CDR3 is TGCGCCAGCAGTTTCGCCTCAGGGATGTACACTGAAGCTTTCTTT.

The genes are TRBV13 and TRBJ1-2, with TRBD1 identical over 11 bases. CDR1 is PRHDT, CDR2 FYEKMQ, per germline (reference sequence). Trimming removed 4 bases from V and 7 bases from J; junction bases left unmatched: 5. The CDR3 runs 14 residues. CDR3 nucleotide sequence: TGTGCCAGCAGCTCTGCCGGGACAGGGGGTGGCTACACCTTC. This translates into CASSSAGTGGGYTF.

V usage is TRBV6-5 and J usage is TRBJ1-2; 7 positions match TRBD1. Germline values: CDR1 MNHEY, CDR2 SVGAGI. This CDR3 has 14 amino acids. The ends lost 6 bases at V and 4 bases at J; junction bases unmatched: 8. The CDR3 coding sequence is TGTGCCAGCAGGCCGGACAGGAATACCTATGGCTACACCTTC. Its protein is CASRPDRNTYGYTF.